These 12 T cell receptor beta chains originate from one sample sequenced in a study of STAT5B mutations in CD4+ large granular lymphocyte leukemia. Assay: immunoSEQ multiplex PCR; the TCRdb copy retains only in-frame clones and omits some. The sample lists 30,000 to 40,000 clones, approximately 82% occurring once. Sequenced sample: CD4+ T cells from blood buffy coats. These receptors originate from a human donor in good health.

V and J are TRBV19 and TRBJ2-6; 9 nucleotides match TRBD1. CDR1 is LNHDA, CDR2 SQIVND, per germline (reference sequence). This CDR3 contains 17 residues. The V segment lost 7 bases and the J segment 1 base; nucleotides outside the gene matches: 8. CDR3 in amino acids: CASKGTGYRSGANVLTF. CDR3 nucleotides: TGTGCCAGTAAAGGGACAGGGTATAGGTCTGGGGCCAACGTCCTGACTTTC.

The CDR3 here is CASSLQQPGLAAIYEQYF. The DNA of the CDR3 is TGTGCCAGCAGCTTACAGCAACCGGGACTAGCGGCGATCTACGAGCAGTACTTC. The chain couples TRBV5-5 to TRBJ2-7; 11 nucleotides match TRBD2. The V gene end was trimmed by 2 bases and the J gene end by 3 bases; junction bases not matched to a gene: 13. The germline gives CDR1 SGHKS, CDR2 YYEKEE (reference sequence). The CDR3 sequence is 18 residues long.

Details on this clone: The same CDR3 can be traced to other DNA sequences in this sample. The CDR3 DNA reads TGTGCCAGTAGTTCGTTAGCGGGGGGCCAAGAGACCCAGTACTTC. Translated, it gives CASSSLAGGQETQYF. This chain connects TRBV19 to TRBJ2-5, with 10 bases identical to TRBD2. J gave up 1 base and V 5 bases, and 4 bases lay outside the gene matches. The CDR3 sequence is 15 residues long. The V gene's germline CDR1 is LNHDA and CDR2 SQIVND (reference sequence). The variable domain in full, completed from reference TRBV19 and TRBJ2-5, reads DGGITQSPKYLFRKEGQNVTLSCEQNLNHDAMYWYRQDPGQGLRLIYYSQIVNDFQKGDIAEGYSVSREKKESFPLTVTSAQKNPTAFYLCASSSLAGGQETQYFGPGTRLLVL.

This sequence joins TRBV10-3 and TRBJ2-1, with a possible D match to TRBD2 (6 bases). The V gene's germline CDR1 is ENHRY and CDR2 SYGVKD. The CDR3 spans 14 residues. The V end lost 0 bases, the J end lost 13 bases, and 16 bases lay between the germline ends. CDR3 bases: TGTGCCATCAGTGAGTCATTGGAGGGGCAGCGACAGTTCTTC. Translated, it gives CAISESLEGQRQFF.

The chain recombines TRBV4-2 with TRBJ1-1; TRBD1 matches 10 bases. V shed 5 bases and J 11 bases; nucleotides not matched to a gene: 8. Germline values: CDR1 LGHNA, CDR2 YNFKEQ. The CDR3 is 13 residues long. CDR3 in DNA: TGTGCCAGCAGCAAAGGACAGGGGGGTGGTGCTTTCTTT. Residues: CASSKGQGGGAFF.

This sequence joins TRBV7-3 and TRBJ2-5, with no clear D. This CDR3 is 10 amino acids long. CDR1 and CDR2 from the germline V gene are SGHTA and FQGTGA. Trimming cost V 8 bases and J 7 bases, with 8 bases left between them. CDR3 nucleotide sequence: TGTGCCAGCCAGCCGGGGACCCAGTACTTC. This gives the protein CASQPGTQYF.

The chain combines TRBV7-2 with TRBJ2-7, with 10 bases identical to TRBD2. CDR3 size: 15 residues. Germline values: CDR1 SGHTA, CDR2 FQGNSA. V was clipped by 5 bases and J by 2 bases; unmatched bases: 6. The CDR3 DNA is TGTGCCAGCAGCCGAGTAGCGGGGGGAGCCTACGAGCAGTACTTC. It codes for CASSRVAGGAYEQYF.

The rearrangement uses TRBV12-5 and TRBJ2-5; D possibly corresponds to TRBD1 (6 bases). Per the germline V gene, CDR1 is LGHNT and CDR2 is FRNRAP. There are 15 residues in the CDR3. V was pared by 1 base and J by 9 bases, with 18 bases between. The CDR3 here is CASGLDRVGRWAQYF. CDR3 nucleotides: TGTGCTAGTGGTTTGGACAGGGTGGGACGTTGGGCCCAGTACTTC.

The gene calls are TRBV19 and TRBJ1-1, with D uncertain. From germline, CDR1 is LNHDA and CDR2 SQIVND (reference sequence). The CDR3 has 17 residues. The V end lost 3 bases, the J end lost 0 bases, and 17 bases lay between the germline ends. The CDR3 DNA reads as TGTGCCAGTAGTATCCGAGGGAACCCTTCAATGAACACTGAAGCTTTCTTT. Translating gives CASSIRGNPSMNTEAFF.

This clone was found once. The V call is TRBV6-6, the J call TRBJ2-7; unclear D gene. This CDR3 is 14 amino acids long. Deletions cut 8 bases from V and 0 bases from J, with 14 bases between. Germline V CDR1 and CDR2: MNHNY, SVGAGI (reference sequence). The CDR3 loop reads CASSLGRASYEQYF. The DNA for the CDR3 is TGTGCCAGCTCCCTAGGTAGGGCCTCCTACGAGCAGTACTTC.

The CDR3 nucleotides are TGCAGCGTTGGGGACAGGGACGTCTATGGCTACACCTTC. Protein sequence: CSVGDRDVYGYTF. The chain carries TRBV29-1 and TRBJ1-2; 9 nucleotides line up with TRBD1. Germline loops: CDR1 SQVTM, CDR2 ANQGSEA. This CDR3 region has 13 residues. Losses at the gene ends were 4 bases for V and 4 bases for J; bases not matched to a gene: 4.

The chain couples TRBV11-3 to TRBJ2-1, with TRBD2 as a possible D gene (6 bases). This CDR3 spans 14 amino acids. The germline V and J ends were trimmed by 8 bases and 0 bases, with 11 bases remaining between them. CDR1 and CDR2 from the germline V gene are SGHNT and YENEEA. The CDR3 protein is CASDSGSSYNEQFF. The CDR3 bases are TGTGCCAGCGATAGCGGAAGCTCCTACAATGAGCAGTTCTTC.